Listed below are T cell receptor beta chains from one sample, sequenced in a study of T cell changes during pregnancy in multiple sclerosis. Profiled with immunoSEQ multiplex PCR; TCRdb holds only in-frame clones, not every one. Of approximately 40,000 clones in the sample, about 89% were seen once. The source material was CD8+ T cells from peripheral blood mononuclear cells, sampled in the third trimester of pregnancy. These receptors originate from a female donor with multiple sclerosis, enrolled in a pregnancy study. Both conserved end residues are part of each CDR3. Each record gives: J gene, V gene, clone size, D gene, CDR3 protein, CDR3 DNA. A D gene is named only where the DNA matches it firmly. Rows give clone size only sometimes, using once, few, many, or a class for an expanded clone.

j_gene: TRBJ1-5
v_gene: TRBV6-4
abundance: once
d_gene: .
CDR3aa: CASSGLFTNQPQHF
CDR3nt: TGTGCCAGCAGCGGACTGTTTACTAATCAGCCCCAGCATTTT

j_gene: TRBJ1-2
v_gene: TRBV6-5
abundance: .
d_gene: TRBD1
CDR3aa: CASSTGTGPVYGYTF
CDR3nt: TGTGCCAGCAGTACTGGGACAGGGCCGGTCTATGGCTACACCTTC

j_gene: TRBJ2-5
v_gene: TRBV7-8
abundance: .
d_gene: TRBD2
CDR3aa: CASSLAETSGDSETQYF
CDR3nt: TGTGCCAGCAGCTTAGCGGAGACTAGCGGGGACTCGGAGACCCAGTACTTC

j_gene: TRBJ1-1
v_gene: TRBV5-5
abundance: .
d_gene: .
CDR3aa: CASSLAGPTNTEAFF
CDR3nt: TGTGCCAGCAGCTTGGCGGGTCCTACGAACACTGAAGCTTTCTTT

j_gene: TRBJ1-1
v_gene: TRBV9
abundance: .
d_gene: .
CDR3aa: CASGTTNTEAFF
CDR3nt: TGTGCCAGCGGGACAACGAACACTGAAGCTTTCTTT

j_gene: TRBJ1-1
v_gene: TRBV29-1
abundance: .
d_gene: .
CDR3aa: CSVGTVTSNEAFF
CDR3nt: TGCAGCGTTGGGACAGTGACCTCCAATGAAGCTTTCTTT

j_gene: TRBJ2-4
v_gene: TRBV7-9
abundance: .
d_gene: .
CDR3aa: CASSLGEAAWDKNIQYF
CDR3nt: TGTGCCAGCAGCTTAGGGGAGGCGGCATGGGACAAAAACATTCAGTACTTC

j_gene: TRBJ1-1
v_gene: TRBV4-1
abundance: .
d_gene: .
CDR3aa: CASSQDPAGTEAFF
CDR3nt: TGCGCCAGCAGCCAAGATCCGGCAGGCACTGAAGCTTTCTTT

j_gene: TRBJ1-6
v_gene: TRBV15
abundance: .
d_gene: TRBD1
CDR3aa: CATSRRGTAYSPLHF
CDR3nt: TGTGCCACCAGCAGGAGAGGGACAGCCTATTCACCCCTCCACTTT

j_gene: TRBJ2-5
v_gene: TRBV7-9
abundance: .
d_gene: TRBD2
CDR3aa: CASSTTLAGVVGETQYF
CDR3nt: TGTGCCAGCAGCACGACACTAGCGGGAGTGGTCGGCGAGACCCAGTACTTC

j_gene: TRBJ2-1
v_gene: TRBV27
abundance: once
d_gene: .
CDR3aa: CASSLAAYNEQFF
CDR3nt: TGTGCCAGCAGTTTAGCGGCCTACAATGAGCAGTTCTTC

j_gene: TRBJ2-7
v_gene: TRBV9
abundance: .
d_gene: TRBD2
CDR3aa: CASSPGGVYEQYF
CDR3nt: TGTGCCAGCAGCCCGGGAGGGGTTTACGAGCAGTACTTC

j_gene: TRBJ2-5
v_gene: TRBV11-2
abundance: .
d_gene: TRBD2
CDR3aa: CASSLGLAGVRAETQYF
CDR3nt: TGTGCCAGCAGTTTGGGACTAGCGGGGGTGAGGGCAGAGACCCAGTACTTC

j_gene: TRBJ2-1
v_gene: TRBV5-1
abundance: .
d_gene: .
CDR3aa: CASSLDGGVVYNEQFF
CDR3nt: TGCGCCAGCAGCTTAGATGGCGGGGTTGTCTACAATGAGCAGTTCTTC

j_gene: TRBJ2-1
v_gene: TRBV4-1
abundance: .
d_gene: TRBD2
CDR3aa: CASSQGGSALAGGRDYNEQFF
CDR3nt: TGCGCCAGCAGCCAAGGTGGATCCGCACTAGCGGGGGGTAGAGACTACAATGAGCAGTTCTTC

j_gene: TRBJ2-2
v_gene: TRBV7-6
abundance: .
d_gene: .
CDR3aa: CASRVRGAITGELFF
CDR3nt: TGTGCCAGCCGCGTCCGGGGGGCTATCACCGGGGAGCTGTTTTTT

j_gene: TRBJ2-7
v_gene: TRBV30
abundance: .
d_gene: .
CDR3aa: CAWSIHTTYEQYF
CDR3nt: TGTGCCTGGAGTATCCACACCACCTACGAGCAGTACTTC

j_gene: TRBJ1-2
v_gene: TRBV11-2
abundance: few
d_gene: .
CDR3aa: CASSLERSGEFGGYTF
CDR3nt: TGTGCCAGCAGCTTAGAACGATCGGGGGAGTTCGGGGGCTACACCTTC

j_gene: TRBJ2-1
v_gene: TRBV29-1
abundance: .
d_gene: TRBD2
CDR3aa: CSVVGTSGSLRNEQFF
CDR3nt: TGCAGCGTTGTGGGGACTAGCGGGAGCCTACGAAATGAGCAGTTCTTC

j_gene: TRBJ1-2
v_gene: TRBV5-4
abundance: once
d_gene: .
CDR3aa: CASSLTGQWVYGYTF
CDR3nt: TGTGCCAGCAGCTTAACAGGACAGTGGGTCTATGGCTACACCTTC

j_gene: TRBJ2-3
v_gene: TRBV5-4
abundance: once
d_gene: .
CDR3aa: CASSLGSFGTDTQYF
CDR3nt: TGTGCCAGCAGCTTGGGGAGTTTCGGCACAGATACGCAGTATTTT

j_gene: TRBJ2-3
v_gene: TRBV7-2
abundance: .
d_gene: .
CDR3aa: CASSLALSVADTQYF
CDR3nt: TGTGCCAGCAGCTTAGCGCTCTCGGTGGCAGATACGCAGTATTTT

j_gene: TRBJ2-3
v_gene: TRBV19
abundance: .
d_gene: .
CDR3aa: CASSGSSTDTQYF
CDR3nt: TGTGCCAGTAGCGGGTCAAGCACAGATACGCAGTATTTT

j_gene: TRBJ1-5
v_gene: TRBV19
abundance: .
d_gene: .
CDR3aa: CASSRRGNQPQHF
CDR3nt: TGTGCCAGTAGTCGCCGGGGCAATCAGCCCCAGCATTTT

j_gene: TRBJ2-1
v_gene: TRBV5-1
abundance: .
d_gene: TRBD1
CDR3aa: CASSGTGVGEQFF
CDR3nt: TGCGCCAGCAGCGGGACAGGGGTCGGTGAGCAGTTCTTC

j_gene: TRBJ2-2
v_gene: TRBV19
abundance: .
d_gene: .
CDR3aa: CASSLYHTGELFF
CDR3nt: TGTGCCAGTAGTCTATATCACACCGGGGAGCTGTTTTTT

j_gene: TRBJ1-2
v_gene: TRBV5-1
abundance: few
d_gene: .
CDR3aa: CASSHTRNYGYTF
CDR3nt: TGCGCCAGCAGTCACACAAGAAACTATGGCTACACCTTC

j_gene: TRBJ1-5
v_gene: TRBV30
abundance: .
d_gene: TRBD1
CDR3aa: CAWSVKQGNQPQHF
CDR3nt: TGTGCCTGGAGTGTTAAACAGGGGAATCAGCCCCAGCATTTT